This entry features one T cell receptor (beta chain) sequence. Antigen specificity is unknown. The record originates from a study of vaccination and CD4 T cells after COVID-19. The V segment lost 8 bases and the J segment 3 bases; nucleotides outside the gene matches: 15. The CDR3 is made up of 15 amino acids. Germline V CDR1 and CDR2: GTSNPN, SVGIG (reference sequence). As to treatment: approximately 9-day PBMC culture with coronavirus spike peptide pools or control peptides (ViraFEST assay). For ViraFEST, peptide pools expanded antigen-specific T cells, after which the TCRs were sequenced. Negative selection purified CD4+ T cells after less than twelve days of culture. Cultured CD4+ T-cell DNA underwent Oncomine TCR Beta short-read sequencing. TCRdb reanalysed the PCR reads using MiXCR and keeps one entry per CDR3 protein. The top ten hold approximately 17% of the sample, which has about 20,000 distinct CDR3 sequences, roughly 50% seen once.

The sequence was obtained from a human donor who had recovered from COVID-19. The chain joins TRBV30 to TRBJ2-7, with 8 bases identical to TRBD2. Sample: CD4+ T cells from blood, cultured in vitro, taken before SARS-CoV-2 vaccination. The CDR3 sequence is CASSRHSGVGYEQYF. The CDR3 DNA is TGTGCCAGCAGTCGACATAGCGGGGTAGGCTACGAGCAGTACTTC. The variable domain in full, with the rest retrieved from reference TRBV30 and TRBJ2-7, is SQTIHQWPATLVQPVGSPLSLECTVEGTSNPNLYWYRQAAGRGLQLLFYSVGIGQISSEVPQNLSASRPQDRQFILSSKKLLLSDSGFYLCASSRHSGVGYEQYFGPGTRLTVT.